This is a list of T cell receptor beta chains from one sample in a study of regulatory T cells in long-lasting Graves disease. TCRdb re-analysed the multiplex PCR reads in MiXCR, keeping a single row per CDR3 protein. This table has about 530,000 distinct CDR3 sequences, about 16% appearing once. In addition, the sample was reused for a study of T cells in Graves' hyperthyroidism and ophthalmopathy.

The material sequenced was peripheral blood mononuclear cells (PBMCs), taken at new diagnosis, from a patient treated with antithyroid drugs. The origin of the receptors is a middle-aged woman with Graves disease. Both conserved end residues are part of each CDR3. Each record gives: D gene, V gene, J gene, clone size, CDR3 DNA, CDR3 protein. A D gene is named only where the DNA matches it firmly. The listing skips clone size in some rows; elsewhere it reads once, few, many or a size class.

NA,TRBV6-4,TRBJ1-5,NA,TGTGCCAGCAGTGGGTCGGATCAGCCCCAGCATTTT,CASSGSDQPQHF
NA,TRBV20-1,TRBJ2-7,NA,TGCAGTGCTAGGGCAGGGTGGAATTACGAGCAGTACTTC,CSARAGWNYEQYF
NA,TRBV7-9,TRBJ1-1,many,TGTGCCAGCAGGTTAACCTCTGAAGCTTTCTTT,CASRLTSEAFF
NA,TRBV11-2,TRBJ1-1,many,TGTGCCAGCAGCTTAGAAGGGCCGGGACACCGAGGGACTGAAGCTTTCTTT,CASSLEGPGHRGTEAFF
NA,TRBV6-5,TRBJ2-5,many,TGTGCCAGCAGTTTGGACCTATCCCAGAAAGAGACCCAGTACTTC,CASSLDLSQKETQYF
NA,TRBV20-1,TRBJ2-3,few,TGCAGTGCAGGACCCCCTCGGGACACAGATACGCAGTATTTT,CSAGPPRDTDTQYF
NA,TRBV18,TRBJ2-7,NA,TGTGCCAGCTCACTCCCGGGCCCAGTAGCCTACGAGCAGTACTTC,CASSLPGPVAYEQYF
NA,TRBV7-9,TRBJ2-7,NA,TGTGCCAGCAGCTTAGTTGCCAGGGACTACGAGCAGTACTTC,CASSLVARDYEQYF
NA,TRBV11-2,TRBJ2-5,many,TGTGCCAGCAGCTCGTCGGGGCACCCGTACCAAGAGACCCAGTACTTC,CASSSSGHPYQETQYF
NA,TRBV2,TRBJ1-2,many,TGTGCCAGTCAGGGGAACTATGGCTACACCTTC,CASQGNYGYTF
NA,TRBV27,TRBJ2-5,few,TGTGCCAGCAGGCAGACTATCCCTCCAGAGACCCAGTACTTC,CASRQTIPPETQYF
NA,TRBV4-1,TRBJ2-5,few,TGCGCCAGCAGCCTACAGGGATACAGAGGGGCCCAGTACTTC,CASSLQGYRGAQYF
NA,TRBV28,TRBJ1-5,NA,TGTGCCAGCAGCCTGGAGGGACCTACTGGGCCCCAGCATTTT,CASSLEGPTGPQHF
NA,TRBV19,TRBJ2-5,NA,TGTGCCAGTAGTATGGGACTGCTTAAGGAGACCCAGTACTTC,CASSMGLLKETQYF
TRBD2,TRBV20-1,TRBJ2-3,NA,TGCAGTGCTAGGCGGGGGGGAAGCACAGATACGCAGTATTTT,CSARRGGSTDTQYF
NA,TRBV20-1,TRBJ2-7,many,TGCAGTGCTAGAGGGGGCGGGGGCTTTAAGGACGAGCAGTACTTC,CSARGGGGFKDEQYF
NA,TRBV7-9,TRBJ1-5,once,TGTGCCGGCAGCTTAGGACAGTTCAATCAGCCCCAGCATTTT,CAGSLGQFNQPQHF
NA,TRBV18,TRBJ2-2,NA,TGTGCCAGCTCAGCGTCGCACACCGGGGAGCTGTTTTTT,CASSASHTGELFF
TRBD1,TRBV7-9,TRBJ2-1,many,TGTGCCAGCAGCCAACGACAGGGGTACGATGAGCAGTTCTTC,CASSQRQGYDEQFF
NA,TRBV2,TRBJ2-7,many,TGTGCCAGCAGTGGTAGGGACGGATACTCCTACGAGCAGTACTTC,CASSGRDGYSYEQYF
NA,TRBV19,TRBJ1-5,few,TGTGCCAGTAGTATGGTTCGGGCGATTAGCAATCAGCCCCAGCATTTT,CASSMVRAISNQPQHF
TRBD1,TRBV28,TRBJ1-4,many,TGTGCCACCCTGGGACAGAAAAAACTGTTTTTT,CATLGQKKLFF
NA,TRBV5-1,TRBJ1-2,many,TGCGCCAGCAGCGCCCGACTGGGCCTCAACTATGGCTACACCTTC,CASSARLGLNYGYTF
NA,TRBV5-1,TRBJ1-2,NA,TGCGCCAGCAGCTTGGGGCTAGGGCAGCCGGCGGGCTTTGGCTACACCTTC,CASSLGLGQPAGFGYTF
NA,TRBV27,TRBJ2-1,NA,TGTGCCAGCAGTCCCCTAGGTAAGGAAGGGCATCTAAGGCAGTTCTTC,CASSPLGKEGHLRQFF
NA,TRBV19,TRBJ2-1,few,TGTGCCAGTAGTACACCGGGACCGGAGCAGTTCTTC,CASSTPGPEQFF
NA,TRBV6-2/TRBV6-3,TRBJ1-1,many,TGTGCCAGCACCGGGACATTGAACACTGAAGCTTTCTTT,CASTGTLNTEAFF
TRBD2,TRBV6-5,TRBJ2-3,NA,TGTGCCAGCAGTTACTCGGCTAGCGGGGGGTCTAGCACAGATACGCAGTATTTT,CASSYSASGGSSTDTQYF
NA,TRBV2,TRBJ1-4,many,TGTGCCATCAGTAGATCACATACCGGTGAAAAACTGTTTTTT,CAISRSHTGEKLFF
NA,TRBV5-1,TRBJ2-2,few,TGCGCCAGCAGCTCACCGGGGGGCACGAACACCGGGGAGCTGTTTTTT,CASSSPGGTNTGELFF
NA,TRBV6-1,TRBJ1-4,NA,TGTGCCAGCAGGGCCGTAATTTCCAATGAAAAACTGTTTTTT,CASRAVISNEKLFF
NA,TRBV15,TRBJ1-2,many,TGTGCCACCAGCAGAGACCGTGACGATAACTATGGCTACACCTTC,CATSRDRDDNYGYTF
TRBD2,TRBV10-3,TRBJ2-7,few,TGTGCCATCGGCGGGGGGGGGTACGAGCAGTACTTC,CAIGGGGYEQYF
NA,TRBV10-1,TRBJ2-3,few,TGCGCCAGCGGAACGGGCAGCCACTACACAGATACGCAGTATTTT,CASGTGSHYTDTQYF
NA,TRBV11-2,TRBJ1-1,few,TGTGCCAGCAGCTCCTTATGGTGGGAAAGAACGAACACTGAAGCTTTCTTT,CASSSLWWERTNTEAFF
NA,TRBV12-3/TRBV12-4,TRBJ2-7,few,TGTGCCAGCAGTACAGGGTGGGAGCAGTACTTC,CASSTGWEQYF
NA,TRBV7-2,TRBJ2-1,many,TGTGCCTCGGCGACACCGAGTAAGGTAAATGAGCAGTTCTTC,CASATPSKVNEQFF